Shown below are 28 T cell receptor beta chains from a single sample sequenced in a study of response to subunit inactivated influenza vaccine. TCRdb reprocessed the RT-PCR reads with MiXCR, giving one entry per CDR3 protein. Among hundreds of thousands of distinct CDR3 sequences listed, less than 20% were seen once. This sample comprised PBMCs from blood, obtained approximately 13 days after vaccination. Every receptor here comes from a man between 50 and 59 years old who received an inactivated influenza vaccine.

This clonotype was counted between two and nine times. The J gene is TRBJ1-4, the V gene TRBV20-1; 8 nucleotides line up with TRBD1. CDR3 length: 15 residues. CDR1 DFQATT and CDR2 SNEGSKA come from the germline V gene (reference sequence). V shed 6 bases and J 4 bases; nucleotides not matched to a gene: 10. The CDR3 protein is CSADQQGVYNEKLFF. CDR3 coding DNA: TGCAGTGCGGATCAACAGGGGGTTTATAATGAAAAACTGTTTTTT.

This clonotype was seen only a few times. This chain connects TRBV7-2 to TRBJ2-5; TRBD1 matches at 7 bases. Germline V gene data show CDR1 as SGHTA and CDR2 as FQGNSA. There are 14 residues in the CDR3. After removal of 5 bases from V and 2 bases from J, the junction contained 5 bases not matched to a gene. The chain's CDR3 is CASSIPGQQETQYF. The CDR3 region has the DNA TGTGCCAGCAGCATACCGGGACAGCAAGAGACCCAGTACTTC.

The sample holds a few counts of this clonotype. The chain links TRBV28 to TRBJ2-1; a possible D gene is TRBD2 (5 bases). There are 15 residues in the CDR3. Germline lookup yields CDR1 MDHEN and CDR2 SYDVKM. The V end was cut by 6 bases, the J end by 0 bases, with 12 bases between. The CDR3 coding sequence is TGTGCCAGCAGCCTCACCGGGAACTCCTACAATGAGCAGTTCTTC. Translating it yields CASSLTGNSYNEQFF.

This clonotype was counted only a few times. V and J are TRBV27 and TRBJ2-1; D could derive from TRBD1 or TRBD2 (5 bases each). The CDR3 covers 14 residues. Trimming removed 7 bases at V and 2 bases at J, with 12 bases between. Germline V gene data show CDR1 as MNHEY and CDR2 as SMNVEV (reference sequence). In nucleotides, the CDR3 is TGTGCCAGCAACCGGGACCCCGCCTACAATGAGCAGTTCTTC. This codes for CASNRDPAYNEQFF.

At least ten counts were recorded for this clonotype. The chain uses TRBV15 and TRBJ2-1, with a tentative D call TRBD1 (6 bases). The CDR3 consists of 15 residues. Germline CDR1 LNHNV, CDR2 YYDKDF (reference sequence). The V end lost 0 bases, the J end lost 6 bases, and 12 bases lay between the germline ends. CDR3 residues: CATSRDRQASNEQFF. As DNA, the CDR3 is TGTGCCACCAGCAGAGATAGACAGGCGAGCAATGAGCAGTTCTTC.

The DNA for the CDR3 is TGCAGTTCCGTAGCGGGAGGCTGGAATGAGCAGTTCTTC. This codes for CSSVAGGWNEQFF. The V and J genes are TRBV20-1 and TRBJ2-1, with 10 bases identical to TRBD2. The CDR3 runs to 13 residues. Unmatched junction bases numbered 8, after V lost 8 bases and J lost 7 bases. CDR1 and CDR2 (germline): DFQATT, SNEGSKA (reference sequence).

Only a few counts were recorded for this clonotype. The chain joins TRBV7-9 to TRBJ1-1, with no clear D. CDR1 and CDR2 from the germline V gene are SEHNR and FQNEAQ (reference sequence). Trimming stripped 8 bases from V and 0 bases from J, with 13 bases between. The CDR3 is 14 residues long. The CDR3 loop is CASSEWGMNTEAFF. The CDR3 coding sequence is TGTGCCAGCTCAGAGTGGGGTATGAACACTGAAGCTTTCTTT.

This clonotype was picked up a small number of times. The CDR3 DNA reads TGTGCCTGGAGTGAACCGGGACAGACGGTGGAGACCCAGTACTTC. It translates to CAWSEPGQTVETQYF. This chain links TRBV30 with TRBJ2-5, with TRBD1 identical over 7 bases. Trimming removed 1 base from V and 5 bases from J; junction bases left unmatched: 10. The CDR3 is made up of 15 amino acids. The germline gives CDR1 GTSNPN, CDR2 SVGIG (reference sequence).

This clonotype was seen repeatedly, ten times or more. The J gene is TRBJ2-5, the V gene TRBV4-3; D ambiguous. The germline V and J ends were trimmed by 0 bases and 1 base, with 6 bases remaining between them. The CDR3 runs to 14 residues. Germline loops: CDR1 LGHNA, CDR2 YSLEER. The CDR3 region has the DNA TGCGCCAGCAGCCAAGAGACGTTCCAAGAGACCCAGTACTTC. Translating gives CASSQETFQETQYF.

The chain has TRBV28 and TRBJ2-5; TRBD1 or TRBD2 may be the D gene (6 bases each). Germline V gives CDR1 MDHEN, CDR2 SYDVKM. The germline V and J ends were trimmed by 3 bases and 6 bases, with 11 bases remaining between them. There are 13 residues in the CDR3. The CDR3 loop is CASSFSGGQTQYF. CDR3 nucleotide sequence: TGTGCCAGCAGTTTTAGTGGGGGGCAGACCCAGTACTTC.

The chain combines TRBV7-9 with TRBJ2-1, with D unresolved. This CDR3 has 12 residues. V shed 6 bases and J shed 6 bases, with 9 bases lying between them. Germline V gives CDR1 SEHNR, CDR2 FQNEAQ (reference sequence). The chain's CDR3 is CASRIGANEQFF. CDR3 nucleotides: TGTGCCAGCAGAATTGGTGCCAATGAGCAGTTCTTC.

This chain uses TRBV12-3 or TRBV12-4 with TRBJ1-6, with a tentative D call TRBD1 (6 bases). CDR3 length: 15 amino acids. The ends were cut back, 6 bases at V and 5 bases at J, with 14 bases in the middle. The DNA for the CDR3 is TGTGCCAGCAGCGCGGACAGTCCGGATAATTCACCCCTCCACTTT. Translated: CASSADSPDNSPLHF.

This rearrangement joins TRBV5-6 to TRBJ2-7; 7 bases align to TRBD1. The V segment lost 5 bases and the J segment 4 bases; nucleotides outside the gene matches: 9. Germline CDR1 SGHDT, CDR2 YYEEEE. The CDR3 is 14 amino acids. The CDR3 is CASSHGQASYEQYF. CDR3 DNA sequence: TGTGCCAGCAGTCACGGACAGGCTTCTTACGAGCAGTACTTC.

This chain uses TRBV5-1 with TRBJ2-2; D remains unclear. Germline CDR1 and CDR2: SGHRS and YFSETQ. V was pared by 4 bases and J by 7 bases, with 11 bases between. The CDR3 is made up of 13 amino acids. CDR3 nucleotides: TGCGCCAGCAGCCTGGGTCCGGACGGGGAGCTGTTTTTT. Its translation: CASSLGPDGELFF.

The sample holds many counts of this clonotype. The V and J genes are TRBV7-2 and TRBJ2-7, with 14 bases aligning to TRBD2. The V segment lost 5 bases and the J segment 9 bases; nucleotides outside the gene matches: 6. CDR3 length equals 14 residues. CDR1 is SGHTA, CDR2 FQGNSA, per germline. The CDR3 region has the DNA TGTGCCAGCAGCACGGGACTAGCGGGAGTTGGGCAGTACTTC. Its protein is CASSTGLAGVGQYF.

The chain recombines TRBV5-1 with TRBJ2-3; 7 positions agree with TRBD1. After removal of 3 bases from V and 4 bases from J, the junction contained 8 bases not matched to a gene. The CDR3 totals 15 residues. Germline V lookup: CDR1 SGHRS, CDR2 YFSETQ. CDR3 loop: CASSSETGFSDTQYF. The CDR3 DNA is TGCGCCAGCAGCTCCGAGACAGGGTTTTCAGATACGCAGTATTTT.

V gene TRBV4-3 combines with J gene TRBJ2-4, with no clear D. The CDR3 contains 16 residues. V was clipped by 1 base and J by 1 base, with 11 bases between them. From germline, CDR1 is LGHNA and CDR2 YSLEER. CDR3 sequence: CASSQVLATAKNIQYF. DNA for the CDR3: TGCGCCAGCAGCCAAGTTTTGGCAACCGCCAAAAACATTCAGTACTTC.

Remarks on this clonotype: Since the CDR3 does not end with the conserved phenylalanine or tryptophan, this likely comes from a read error. The chain carries TRBV28 and TRBJ1-5, with TRBD1 identical over 10 bases. The CDR3 sequence is 13 residues long. After removal of 10 bases from V and 6 bases from J, the junction contained 6 bases not matched to a gene. Germline assignment: CDR1 MDHEN and CDR2 SYDVKM. The CDR3 DNA reads as TGTGCCATCTCGGGACAGGGGAGTCAGCCCCAGCATCTT. Its translation is CAISGQGSQPQHL.

In its sample, this clonotype was seen a few times. The rearrangement links TRBV18 to TRBJ2-3; 9 nucleotides align to TRBD1. There are 15 residues in the CDR3. V lost 3 bases and J lost 5; bases outside the gene matches: 6. In germline, CDR1 is KGHSH, CDR2 LQKENI. The CDR3 region has the DNA TGTGCCAGCTCACCCCCTACAGGGGGCAAAGATACGCAGTATTTT. As protein: CASSPPTGGKDTQYF.

This clonotype was counted at least ten times. The CDR3 DNA reads TGTGCCAGCTCTGGAGCGGGGGGCCCGGGCTCTTACAATGAGCAGTTCTTC. Residues: CASSGAGGPGSYNEQFF. The chain couples TRBV7-9 to TRBJ2-1; 9 bases map to TRBD2. The CDR3 is 17 residues long. Trimming cost V 8 bases and J 4 bases; bases outside gene matches: 15. CDR1 is SEHNR and CDR2 is FQNEAQ in the germline V gene (reference sequence).

In this sample, this clonotype turned up a few times. This sequence joins TRBV7-9 and TRBJ1-2; 7 positions agree with TRBD1. From germline, CDR1 is SEHNR and CDR2 FQNEAQ (reference sequence). CDR3 length: 13 residues. With 5 bases clipped from V and 7 bases from J, the junction kept 7 bases outside the gene matches. The CDR3 bases are TGTGCCAGCAGCCACCGGGACAGACTTGGCTACACCTTC. It encodes CASSHRDRLGYTF.

This clonotype was recorded many times. This CDR3 is CATSDSASGRTDTQYF. In DNA form, the CDR3 reads TGTGCCACCAGTGATTCCGCTAGCGGGAGGACAGATACGCAGTATTTT. This chain links TRBV24-1 with TRBJ2-3; 11 bases line up with TRBD2. This CDR3 comprises 16 residues. Per the germline V gene, CDR1 is KGHDR and CDR2 is SFDVKD. The V gene end was trimmed by 2 bases and the J gene end by 3 bases; junction bases not matched to a gene: 3.

The V gene is TRBV7-2, the J gene TRBJ1-6; 8 bases align to TRBD1. Germline CDR1 reads SGHTA; CDR2 reads FQGNSA. V lost 1 base to trimming and J lost 10 bases; unmatched junction nucleotides: 6. The CDR3 consists of 15 residues. The chain's CDR3 is CASSLGGGQGSPLHF. CDR3 DNA sequence: TGTGCCAGCAGCTTAGGTGGCGGACAGGGATCACCCCTCCACTTT. Full variable domain (outside the CDR3, taken from reference TRBV7-2 and TRBJ1-6): GAGVSQSPSNKVTEKGKDVELRCDPISGHTALYWYRQSLGQGLEFLIYFQGNSAPDKSGLPSDRFSAERTGGSVSTLTIQRTQQEDSAVYLCASSLGGGQGSPLHFGNGTRLTVT.

This clonotype turned up a few times. CDR3 residues: CASSDGGFTEAFF. CDR3 sequence (DNA): TGTGCCAGCAGTGACGGGGGGTTTACTGAAGCTTTCTTT. The chain carries TRBV12-3 or TRBV12-4 and TRBJ1-1, with a possible D match to TRBD1 (5 bases). Trimming took off 5 bases at V and 5 bases at J, with 12 bases between the two ends. The CDR3 extends over 13 amino acids.

This chain connects TRBV4-3 to TRBJ2-5; D may be TRBD2 (5 bases). Trimming stripped 2 bases from V and 2 bases from J, with 18 bases between. Germline assignment: CDR1 LGHNA and CDR2 YSLEER. The CDR3 has 17 amino acids. CDR3 nucleotides: TGCGCCAGCAGCCAACTACCTGGGAGTTTTCCTCAAGAGACCCAGTACTTC. As protein: CASSQLPGSFPQETQYF.

This rearrangement joins TRBV7-3 to TRBJ2-7; tentatively, D is TRBD1 (6 bases). CDR3 size: 13 residues. The germline V and J ends were trimmed by 3 bases and 5 bases, with 11 bases remaining between them. Germline CDR1 is SGHTA and CDR2 is FQGTGA. The CDR3 sequence is CASSFGTLDEQYF. Written as DNA, the CDR3 is TGTGCCAGCAGCTTCGGGACACTCGACGAGCAGTACTTC. Full variable domain (outside the CDR3, taken from reference TRBV7-3 and TRBJ2-7): GAGVSQTPSNKVTEKGKYVELRCDPISGHTALYWYRQSLGQGPEFLIYFQGTGAADDSGLPNDRFFAVRPEGSVSTLKIQRTERGDSAVYLCASSFGTLDEQYFGPGTRLTVT.

The genes are TRBV3-1 and TRBJ2-4, with 7 positions matching TRBD1. J gave up 1 base and V 3 bases, and 6 bases lay outside the gene matches. There are 16 residues in the CDR3. Per the germline V gene, CDR1 is LGHDT and CDR2 is YNNKEL (reference sequence). CDR3 region: CASSQATGAAKNIQYF. The CDR3 DNA is TGTGCCAGCAGCCAGGCAACAGGGGCTGCCAAAAACATTCAGTACTTC.

In its sample, this clonotype was seen many times. The V and J genes are TRBV7-2 and TRBJ2-7; the match to TRBD2 covers 13 bases. The length of the CDR3 is 13 residues. Looked up from germline, CDR1 is SGHTA and CDR2 is FQGNSA. Trimming cost V 6 bases and J 7 bases; bases outside gene matches: 3. The CDR3 sequence: CASSLGLAGEQYF. CDR3 nucleotides: TGTGCCAGCAGTTTGGGACTAGCGGGAGAGCAGTACTTC.